This entry lists 22 T cell receptor beta chains sequenced from one sample in a study of vaccination and CD4 T cells after COVID-19. Treatment indicated: approximately nine-day PBMC culture with coronavirus spike peptide pools or control peptides (ViraFEST assay). The collection of CD4+ T cells from the unexposed donor took place before the COVID-19 pandemic (2011-2018). Which antigens these TCRs recognize remains unknown. Cultured CD4+ T cell DNA underwent sequencing with the Oncomine TCR Beta short-read assay. MiXCR was run by TCRdb on the PCR reads, yielding one entry per CDR3 protein. The sample carries nearly 4,500 distinct CDR3 sequences, less than 65% recorded once. Sequenced input: CD4+ T cells from blood, cultured in vitro. Every receptor here comes from a human donor in good health.

The chain couples TRBV6-1 to TRBJ1-1, with 8 bases fitting TRBD1. The CDR3 sequence is 13 residues long. J lost 5 bases, V lost 6 bases, and 5 bases had no gene match. Germline values: CDR1 MNHNS, CDR2 SASEGT. This chain's CDR3 is CASSTTGGTEAFF. CDR3 nucleotide sequence: TGTGCCAGCAGCACAACAGGGGGGACTGAAGCTTTCTTT.

The V call is TRBV7-2, the J call TRBJ1-6; D uncertain. CDR3 size: 15 residues. The germline CDR1 and CDR2 sequences are SGHTA and FQGNSA. V dropped 6 bases and J dropped 7 bases, with 16 bases sitting between them. The DNA for the CDR3 is TGTGCCAGCAGGCTTAGTCACCTTATAAATTCACCCCTCCACTTT. Protein sequence: CASRLSHLINSPLHF. Together with reference TRBV7-2 and TRBJ1-6, the CDR3 gives the full variable domain: GAGVSQSPSNKVTEKGKDVELRCDPISGHTALYWYRQSLGQGLEFLIYFQGNSAPDKSGLPSDRFSAERTGGSVSTLTIQRTQQEDSAVYLCASRLSHLINSPLHFGNGTRLTVT.

The sample holds one count of this clonotype. This chain connects TRBV6-4 to TRBJ2-3; D assignment may be TRBD1 or TRBD2 (5 bases each). The CDR3 is 15 residues long. Trimming removed 5 bases from V and 4 bases from J, with 16 bases in between. Germline-derived CDR1 and CDR2 are MRHNA and SNTAGT. In DNA form, the CDR3 reads TGTGCCAGCAGTTTCGACCCAGGGACCGCAGATACGCAGTATTTT. Its translation is CASSFDPGTADTQYF.

The sample holds a few counts of this clonotype. Written as DNA, the CDR3 is TGTGCCAGCAGCCTAGACAGGGGGGAATCCGGGGAGCTGTTTTTT. This gives the protein CASSLDRGESGELFF. This rearrangement joins TRBV5-8 to TRBJ2-2; 9 bases line up with TRBD1. CDR3 length equals 15 residues. Germline V gives CDR1 SGHTS, CDR2 YDEGEE. The V and J ends lost 4 bases and 6 bases, in that order; junction bases with no gene match: 7.

The chain couples TRBV28 to TRBJ1-5; 10 bases fit TRBD1. The germline V gene encodes CDR1 MDHEN and CDR2 SYDVKM. V lost 7 bases, J lost 7 bases, and 16 bases stayed unmatched. The CDR3 is 17 amino acids. CDR3 sequence (DNA): TGTGCCAGCAATGAACAGGGGGACAGGGGAGGTCGGCAGCCCCAGCATTTT. Protein product: CASNEQGDRGGRQPQHF.

The CDR3 spells CSVSTGDQPQHF. CDR3 sequence (DNA): TGCAGCGTTAGCACAGGGGATCAGCCCCAGCATTTT. J is TRBJ1-5 and V is TRBV29-1, with TRBD1 matching 7 bases. The V segment lost 5 bases and the J segment 5 bases; nucleotides outside the gene matches: 3. Germline CDR1 is SQVTM and CDR2 is ANQGSEA. The length of the CDR3 is 12 residues.

This chain links TRBV6-1 with TRBJ1-1; 7 positions agree with TRBD1. The V and J ends lost 6 bases and 1 base, in that order; junction bases with no gene match: 17. The CDR3 sequence is 18 residues long. Germline V CDR1 and CDR2: MNHNS, SASEGT. The CDR3 is CASSHSDLQGLGNTEAFF. CDR3 nucleotide sequence: TGTGCCAGCAGCCACTCCGACCTACAGGGGTTAGGGAACACTGAAGCTTTCTTT.

The chain has TRBV20-1 and TRBJ2-2; 11 nucleotides agree with TRBD2. The J segment lost 4 bases and the V segment lost 6 bases, leaving 4 bases of the junction unmatched. Per the germline V gene, CDR1 is DFQATT and CDR2 is SNEGSKA (reference sequence). The CDR3 is 14 residues long. The CDR3 nucleotides are TGCAGTGCCGGTACTAGCGGGGGCACCGGGGAGCTGTTTTTT. Translation: CSAGTSGGTGELFF.

The rearrangement joins TRBV7-6 to TRBJ2-5, with D maybe TRBD2 (6 bases). The V end lost 2 bases, the J end lost 5 bases, and 18 bases lay between the germline ends. The CDR3 runs 16 residues. The germline gives CDR1 SGHVS, CDR2 FNYEAQ. CDR3 sequence reads: CASSLPGGGIGETQYF. The CDR3 DNA reads as TGTGCCAGCAGCTTACCCGGTGGCGGGATAGGGGAGACCCAGTACTTC.

The CDR3 bases are TGCAGTGCTAGAGAGCCGCGCGGGGCCTCTCAAGAGACCCAGTACTTC. Translation gives CSAREPRGASQETQYF. The chain has TRBV20-1 and TRBJ2-5; perhaps TRBD2 as D (6 bases). Trimming cost V 0 bases and J 2 bases, with 16 bases left between them. CDR3 length: 16 residues. Germline V lookup: CDR1 DFQATT, CDR2 SNEGSKA (reference sequence).

This chain uses TRBV28 with TRBJ1-5, with TRBD1 as a possible D gene (6 bases). V shed 2 bases and J shed 4 bases, with 12 bases lying between them. Germline V CDR1 and CDR2: MDHEN, SYDVKM. The CDR3 length is 15 residues. CDR3 loop: CASSLMGGSNQPQHF. The CDR3 DNA reads TGTGCCAGCAGTTTAATGGGGGGCTCAAATCAGCCCCAGCATTTT.

V and J are TRBV6-2 or TRBV6-3 and TRBJ2-5, with 9 bases matching TRBD2. Germline V gives CDR1 MNHEY, CDR2 SVGEGT. The length of the CDR3 is 17 residues. After removal of 3 bases from V and 0 bases from J, the junction contained 8 bases not matched to a gene. The CDR3 here is CASSYHWASGNQETQYF. In DNA form, the CDR3 reads TGTGCCAGCAGTTATCACTGGGCTAGCGGGAACCAAGAGACCCAGTACTTC.

The chain uses TRBV6-1 and TRBJ2-1, with 11 bases that match TRBD2. Trimming cost V 6 bases and J 2 bases; bases outside gene matches: 3. Germline lookup yields CDR1 MNHNS and CDR2 SASEGT. The CDR3 has 15 amino acids. The CDR3 sequence is CASRLGLAAYNEQFF. The CDR3 DNA reads TGTGCCAGCAGACTGGGACTAGCGGCCTACAATGAGCAGTTCTTC.

A few counts support this clonotype. The rearrangement joins TRBV12-5 to TRBJ1-2; D is unresolved. The germline V gene encodes CDR1 LGHNT and CDR2 FRNRAP. The length of the CDR3 is 14 residues. V was trimmed by 7 bases and J by 4 bases, leaving 16 bases between them. CDR3 sequence: CASALTDAPYGYTF. CDR3 nucleotides: TGTGCTAGTGCCCTTACAGATGCGCCCTATGGCTACACCTTC.

This rearrangement joins TRBV20-1 to TRBJ1-3; a weak D match, TRBD1 (5 bases). The CDR3 runs 13 residues. The V end was cut by 3 bases, the J end by 2 bases, with 8 bases between. Germline CDR1 is DFQATT and CDR2 is SNEGSKA (reference sequence). The CDR3 DNA sequence: TGCAGTGCTAGCTCAGGGCCTGGAAACACCATATATTTT. Amino acid sequence: CSASSGPGNTIYF.

The rearrangement joins TRBV30 to TRBJ1-2; D not resolved. CDR1 and CDR2 (germline): GTSNPN, SVGIG (reference sequence). The CDR3 sequence is 10 residues long. Trimming removed 2 bases at V and 8 bases at J, with 6 bases between. The CDR3 DNA reads as TGTGCCTGGAGTCCCACGGGCTACACCTTC. It is translated as CAWSPTGYTF.

This clonotype came up a few times. The V gene is TRBV5-1, the J gene TRBJ2-7; 12 nucleotides match TRBD2. Unmatched junction bases numbered 2, after V lost 5 bases and J lost 5 bases. Germline CDR1 and CDR2: SGHRS and YFSETQ. The CDR3 extends over 13 amino acids. This CDR3 is CASRTSGSHEQYF. In DNA, the CDR3 is TGCGCCAGCAGGACTAGCGGGAGCCACGAGCAGTACTTC.

V is TRBV19 and J is TRBJ2-5; a possible D gene is TRBD1 (6 bases). CDR1 LNHDA and CDR2 SQIVND come from the germline V gene (reference sequence). Trimming took off 5 bases at V and 6 bases at J, with 22 bases between the two ends. The CDR3 loop spans 16 amino acids. This CDR3 is CASSPIRDTILQTQYF. CDR3 coding DNA: TGTGCCAGTAGTCCTATCCGGGACACCATACTCCAGACCCAGTACTTC.

The CDR3 here is CAISEEGGGTDTQYF. The CDR3 nucleotides read TGTGCCATCAGTGAGGAGGGCGGGGGCACAGATACGCAGTATTTT. The chain recombines TRBV10-3 with TRBJ2-3; tentative D call: TRBD2 (6 bases). Germline V gene lookup returns CDR1 ENHRY and CDR2 SYGVKD. This CDR3 spans 15 amino acids. The V gene lost 2 bases and the J gene lost 1 base, with 10 bases spanning the gap.

The chain links TRBV10-3 to TRBJ2-2, with D perhaps matching TRBD1 (6 bases). Germline loops: CDR1 ENHRY, CDR2 SYGVKD. The V and J ends lost 2 bases and 4 bases respectively, with 14 bases between them. The CDR3 has 16 residues. DNA of the CDR3: TGTGCCATCAGTGAGATAAACAGGGTGGGCACCGGGGAGCTGTTTTTT. It translates to CAISEINRVGTGELFF.

V is TRBV7-2 and J is TRBJ1-1, with TRBD1 as a possible D gene (5 bases). V was pared by 2 bases and J by 7 bases, with 14 bases between. This CDR3 is built from 14 residues. Germline V CDR1 and CDR2: SGHTA, FQGNSA. CDR3 bases: TGTGCCAGCAGCTTACGGGGTTTTGGGGGTGAAGCTTTCTTT. It specifies CASSLRGFGGEAFF.

This clonotype has more than one count but fewer than ten. This chain joins TRBV6-1 and TRBJ1-5; TRBD1 matches 7 bases. Germline CDR1 is MNHNS and CDR2 is SASEGT. The CDR3 loop spans 16 amino acids. The J segment lost 10 bases and the V segment lost 6 bases, leaving 18 bases of the junction unmatched. CDR3 loop: CASRVSERQGFYPQHF. The DNA for the CDR3 is TGTGCCAGCAGAGTGAGCGAGAGACAGGGCTTCTATCCCCAGCATTTT.